This TCR beta chain is drawn from a study of blood T cell repertoires in COVID-19 (dated by TCRdb to about 2020). Some background on the complete study: Collaborator samples came from the United States, Italy and Spain and covered acute and convalescent phases of COVID-19. Where HLA class I and class II types were available, the types were taken from metadata supplied by the sample provider, not from assay-based typing. Sample metadata almost always included a de-identified subject ID, COVID-19 status, age in years and sex. Samples came from the ongoing ImmuneRACE study (first 160 participants) plus 1,254 subjects from 6 global collaborators. The material from the prospective study consisted of cDNA or gDNA derived from T cells, B-cell-depleted T cells, or PBMCs. A freely available public database, intended as a resource for researchers studying the immune response to SARS-CoV-2, is where the repertoires were released. Subjects who had been exposed to COVID-19, were actively infected with it, or had recovered from it provided the deeply sampled blood TCRbeta repertoires that made up the dataset. The paper as a whole reports these results and caveats: Clinical and demographic metadata were provided uncurated, with the amount varying by source and participant.

V sheds 2 bases and J sheds 7 bases, leaving 17 bases between their ends. For CDR1 and CDR2, the germline V gene lists MGHDK and SYGVNS. The CDR3 measures 15 amino acids from cysteine to phenylalanine. The retained sequence is limited to the CDR3, 45 bases, with the frame set at the first base. Each collaborating institution followed its own protocols to collect whole blood in K2EDTA tubes. Collaborator samples were shipped for TCRbeta analysis as frozen whole blood, isolated PBMCs, or DNA extracted from either sample type. As to this clone: The antigen it recognizes is unknown. No base quality values were provided; no much bigger clone lies one nucleotide off.

TCRbeta CDR3 regions were amplified from genomic DNA by means of the immunoSEQ Assay, a bias-controlled multiplex PCR. Per the authors' processing: The number of nucleated cells in each sample was estimated from the amplification of reference gene primers within the assay. To quantify the absolute abundance of each unique TCRbeta CDR3 rearrangement, sequence reads were collapsed and filtered. Productive Simpson clonality was computed per sample as the square root of Simpson's diversity index over productive rearrangements. TCRdb holds this immuneACCESS table with in-frame rearrangements only. Some clones are missing; in checked studies, unresolved V genes explain under half, and the rest has no known cause. That table gives V, J and clone size, and the DNA gave D and trimming. The sample profile shows about 130,000 clones; about 79% of them were found once. About 3% of the sample is in the top ten clones.

The receptor chain draws on TRBV25-1 and TRBJ1-1; a tentative D match to TRBD1 spans 5 bases. This TCR was sampled from an elderly woman with acute or convalescent COVID-19. Source material: peripheral blood. The nucleotide sequence reads TGTGCCAGCAGTGAAGCAGGGTTTAGGGTGGGTGAAGCTTTCTTT. It translates to CASSEAGFRVGEAFF.